These 4 T cell receptor beta chains were all obtained from the same sample, sequenced in a study of response to subunit inactivated influenza vaccine. TCRdb re-called the RT-PCR reads through MiXCR, storing one row per CDR3 protein. This sample has about half a million distinct CDR3 sequences, with 25% found just once. Sample: CD4+ T cells sorted from PBMCs, taken about 5 days after vaccination. The receptors here all came from a man aged 50-60 years who received an inactivated influenza vaccine.

The gene calls are TRBV19 and TRBJ2-7; a possible D gene is TRBD2 (6 bases). This CDR3 contains 14 residues. Per the germline V gene, CDR1 is LNHDA and CDR2 is SQIVND (reference sequence). Trimming pared 6 bases from V and 0 bases from J, leaving 12 bases between. For the CDR3, the DNA is TGTGCCAGTAGGCCCTCGGGGGTCTCCTACGAGCAGTACTTC. Translated: CASRPSGVSYEQYF.

This chain connects TRBV12-3 or TRBV12-4 to TRBJ2-1, with D perhaps TRBD2 (6 bases). This CDR3 contains 18 residues. The V end was cut by 0 bases, the J end by 7 bases, with 22 bases between. This chain's CDR3 is CASSLAMGGVAGRNEQFF. As DNA, the CDR3 is TGTGCCAGCAGTTTAGCGATGGGAGGAGTAGCAGGCCGGAATGAGCAGTTCTTC.

This chain joins TRBV3-1 and TRBJ2-3; TRBD2 agrees at 9 bases. The CDR3 covers 15 residues. V gave up 1 base and J gave up 4 bases; unmatched junction bases: 3. Germline CDR1 LGHDT, CDR2 YNNKEL (reference sequence). The CDR3 region is CASSQGGGAADTQYF. As DNA, the CDR3 is TGTGCCAGCAGCCAAGGCGGGGGGGCCGCAGATACGCAGTATTTT.

There are a few counts of this clonotype. The genes are TRBV27 and TRBJ2-6; no clear D. This CDR3 has 16 amino acids. Between the trimmed V and J ends, which lost 0 bases and 0 bases, there was a span of 6 bases. Germline assignment: CDR1 MNHEY and CDR2 SMNVEV (reference sequence). CDR3 residues: CASSLSWVSGANVLTF. The DNA for the CDR3 is TGTGCCAGCAGTTTATCGTGGGTCTCTGGGGCCAACGTCCTGACTTTC.